A single TCR beta chain is shown here with its context. This clone has a single count. Its specific antigen is unknown. Per-nucleotide qualities are absent, and no much larger clonotype sits a single base away. This specimen belongs to a study of T cell responses to AZD1222 COVID-19 vaccine listed by TCRdb under 2021. For context, the study as a whole: AZD1222 recipients with second doses at about 4 weeks or about 12 weeks were pooled, because spike-specific TCR depth and breadth did not differ between schedules. Trial participants were enrolled by age into subgroups of 18-55, 56-69 and 70-plus years, and around 150, 28 and 57 TCR-sequenced participants, respectively, were included in these subgroups. TCR sequencing covered roughly 230 trial participants: approximately 200 given two doses of AZD1222 and 26 given two doses of MenACWY control vaccine.

The CDR3 regions of human TCRbeta chains were analyzed by immunosequencing. The original pipeline was this. Repertoire TCRs were matched against a reference library of SARS-CoV-2-specific TCRs generated with the MIRA antigen-specificity platform. Breadth was defined as the fraction of unique TCRs that were SARS-CoV-2-associated, and depth was defined as the fraction of total T cells that were SARS-CoV-2-associated. Each spike-specific TCR was assigned to its reactive spike region and to a CD4 or CD8 class using the MIRA data. Log10-transformed breadth and depth values were compared by one-way ANOVA with Sidak's multiple comparisons tests. In TCRdb, the immuneACCESS table is reduced to in-frame sequences with V and J assigned. These tables do not hold every clone; where another copy was compared, an unresolved V gene accounts for under half, and the others remain unexplained. V and J calls and clone size are copied from that table; D and trimming were computed from the DNA. The sample contains 120,000 or so clones, 85% to 90% of them found a single time. The top ten hold around a quarter of the sample.

On the study overall, not on this receptor specifically: In the small 56-69-year group, the increase in depth fell short of significance, most likely because of low power. Reportedly, close to half of the unique spike-specific TCRs recognized epitopes lying outside the regions that are mutated in the B.1.351 and B.1.1.7 variants. Conclusions about previously exposed vaccinees are limited because only a handful of AZD1222 recipients were SARS-CoV-2 seropositive at baseline. A significant rise in spike-specific TCR breadth and depth was observed after two AZD1222 doses relative to day 0 and relative to MenACWY recipients. The whole spike protein was spanned by vaccine-associated CD4 TCRs, and dominant responses were seen in regions 160-218 and 743-854. No day 14 peak-response samples were available, so repertoires were characterized only after the peak T cell response. Most participants were white British and females outnumbered males, and the authors suggested that clonal diversity may have been underestimated.

The time point label on this specimen signifies: baseline before first vaccination. Samples from vaccinated people were obtained from the UK trials COV001 and COV002, which included a single-blind randomized controlled phase 2/3 trial of AZD1222 (ChAdOx1 nCoV-19) in healthy adults. Trial participant PBMC samples were collected at day 0 and day 28 after the second dose for TCRbeta chain sequencing. The sequence was collected from an adult in good health. The sample here was peripheral blood, taken on day 0 of AZD1222 vaccination.

For the CDR3, the sequence is CASSLQGAHVYTF. The base sequence is TGTGCCAGCAGCCTTCAGGGGGCGCACGTCTACACCTTC. Recombination joined TRBV9 with TRBJ1-2, with 8 middle bases fitting TRBD1. Per the germline V gene, SGDLS is the CDR1 and YYNGEE is the CDR2. Unmatched junction bases come to 9, with V trimmed by 4 bases and J by 10 bases. The CDR3 contains 13 residues, cysteine and phenylalanine counted. Only the CDR3 region is kept as DNA, spanning 39 bases read in frame from base 1.